Given below is one TCR beta chain in context. What antigen it recognizes has not been identified. No qualities accompany the bases; no much larger clone lies one base away. The data originate from a study of cytomegalovirus exposure and HLA in healthy donors (dated by TCRdb to 2017 to 2019). In terms of the full investigation: According to a later analysis, the 120 or so validation repertoires were produced on the same platform as the roughly 720 repertoires of the first cohort. The study was designed to test whether signatures of past pathogen exposure could be identified by cataloging public T cell receptors. Along with the roughly 670-subject first cohort, a separate validation cohort of over 90 different subjects was used. High-throughput TCR immunosequencing, statistical association of individual TCRs with disease status, and machine learning were combined to predict cytomegalovirus infection status.

Receptor amplification or capture employed the immunoSEQ multiplex PCR assay. The published analysis was carried out like this. A statistical classification framework was built for diagnosing cytomegalovirus status from the catalog of TCR beta chain sequences. Entries here come from immuneACCESS through TCRdb and include only in-frame sequences with V and J called. Some clones fail to appear in such tables; in the studies checked, an unresolved V gene covers under half of the shortfall, and the cause of the remainder is unknown. The V and J calls and clone size were taken over from that table, and D and trimming were inferred from the DNA. The sample data list tens of thousands of clones, and over 90% of these were observed just once. Around 7% of the sample lies in the top ten. What the work shows at the level of the full study, not this receptor alone: The authors suggested that the approach could potentially be generalized to other disease states and immunological phenotypes. Cytomegalovirus status was reported to be diagnosed by the classifier with high specificity and sensitivity in both the original and validation cohorts. The study listed approximately 150 TCR beta chains as associated with cytomegalovirus. Of the cluster scores, around 95% were above 0 in a later analysis, which found that TCRs clustered in the first cohort also tended to co-occur in the 110 or so validation repertoires. A few of the identified cytomegalovirus-associated TCR beta chains were confirmed in vitro to be specific for cytomegalovirus antigens. Across donors, most TCR sequences were observed very rarely, whereas some public TCRs were present in many individuals. A later analysis had no HLA typing for the validation cohort, so co-occurrence there was scored across all 130 or so repertoires.

The donors were included in the validation cohort of some 120 subjects, a group kept apart from the roughly 670-subject first cohort. The CDR3 holds 15 amino acids from the cysteine to the phenylalanine. CDR3 DNA is the only sequence kept; it has 45 bases, read in frame from the first base. From a lookup of the germline V gene, CDR1 and CDR2 are SNHLY and FYNNEI. Trimming leaves V shorter by 6 bases and J shorter by 8 bases, with the junction holding 11 bases beyond the gene matches. Recombination linked TRBV2 to TRBJ2-1; TRBD2 matches 9 bases in the middle. The clonotype originates from a woman aged 18-29 years in good health and CMV-seropositive. The sequenced sample consisted of PBMCs. The CDR3 protein: CASRASGTSHDEQFF. The DNA sequence is TGTGCCAGCAGAGCATCCGGGACTAGCCATGATGAGCAGTTCTTC.